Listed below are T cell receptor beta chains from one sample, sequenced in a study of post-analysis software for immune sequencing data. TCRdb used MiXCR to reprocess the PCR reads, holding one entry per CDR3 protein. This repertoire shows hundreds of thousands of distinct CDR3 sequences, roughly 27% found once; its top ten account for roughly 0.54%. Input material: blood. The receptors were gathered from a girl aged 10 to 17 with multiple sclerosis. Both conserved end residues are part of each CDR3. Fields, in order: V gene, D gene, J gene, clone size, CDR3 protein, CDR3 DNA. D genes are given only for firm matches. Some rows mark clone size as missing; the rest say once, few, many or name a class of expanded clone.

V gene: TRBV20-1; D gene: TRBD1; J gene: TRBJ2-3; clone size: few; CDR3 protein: CSARKLQGADTQYF; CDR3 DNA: TGCAGTGCTAGGAAATTACAGGGGGCAGATACGCAGTATTTT
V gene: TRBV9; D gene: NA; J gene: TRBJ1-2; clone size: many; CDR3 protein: CASSQRGGANYGYTF; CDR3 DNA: TGTGCCAGCAGCCAACGGGGGGGAGCTAACTATGGCTACACCTTC
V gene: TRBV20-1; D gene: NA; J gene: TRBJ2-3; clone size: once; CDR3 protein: CSARLERKADTQYF; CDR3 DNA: TGCAGTGCCCGTCTAGAGCGGAAAGCAGATACGCAGTATTTT
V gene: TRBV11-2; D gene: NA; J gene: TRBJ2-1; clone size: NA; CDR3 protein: CASWREDSYNEQFF; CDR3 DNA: TGTGCCAGCTGGCGGGAAGACTCCTACAATGAGCAGTTCTTC
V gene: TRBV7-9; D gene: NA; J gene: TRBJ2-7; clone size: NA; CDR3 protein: CASSLAVSKTPTKQYF; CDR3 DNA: TGTGCCAGCAGCTTAGCGGTATCAAAAACCCCCACAAAGCAGTACTTC
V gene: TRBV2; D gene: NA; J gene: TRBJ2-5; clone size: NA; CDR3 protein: CASSVRQETQYF; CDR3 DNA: TGTGCCAGCAGTGTCCGCCAAGAGACCCAGTACTTC
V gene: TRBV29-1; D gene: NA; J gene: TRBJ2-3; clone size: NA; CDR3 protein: CSAILGSDTQYF; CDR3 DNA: TGCAGCGCGATCCTGGGCTCGGATACGCAGTATTTT
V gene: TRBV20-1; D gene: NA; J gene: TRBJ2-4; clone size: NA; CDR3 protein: CSASPVFPIQYF; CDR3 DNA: TGCAGTGCTAGTCCGGTTTTTCCCATTCAGTACTTC
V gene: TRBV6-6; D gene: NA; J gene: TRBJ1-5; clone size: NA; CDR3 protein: CASSYVGDNQPQHF; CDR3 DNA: TGTGCCAGCAGTTATGTAGGGGACAATCAGCCCCAGCATTTT
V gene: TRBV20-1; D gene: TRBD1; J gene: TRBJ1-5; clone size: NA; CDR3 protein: CSASFGQVYMPQHF; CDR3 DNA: TGCAGTGCTAGTTTCGGACAGGTCTACATGCCCCAGCATTTT
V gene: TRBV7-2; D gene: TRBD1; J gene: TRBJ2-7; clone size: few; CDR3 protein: CASRLTGGEQYF; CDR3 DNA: TGTGCCAGCAGGCTTACAGGGGGCGAGCAGTACTTC
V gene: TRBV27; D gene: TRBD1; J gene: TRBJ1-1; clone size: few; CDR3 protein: CASRPLTGAGTEAFF; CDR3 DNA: TGTGCCAGCAGACCCCTCACAGGGGCGGGGACTGAAGCTTTCTTT
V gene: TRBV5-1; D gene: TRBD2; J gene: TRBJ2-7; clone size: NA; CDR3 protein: CDSSFTRGGSYEQYF; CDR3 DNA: TGCGACAGCAGCTTCACCCGGGGGGGATCCTACGAGCAGTACTTC
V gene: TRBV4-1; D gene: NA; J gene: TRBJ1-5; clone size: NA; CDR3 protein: CASSQDSRQEKGPQHF; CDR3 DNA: TGCGCCAGCAGCCAAGATAGTAGGCAGGAGAAGGGGCCCCAGCATTTT
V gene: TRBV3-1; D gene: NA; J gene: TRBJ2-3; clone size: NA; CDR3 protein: CASSRDSLGLRNTDTQYF; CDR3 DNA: TGTGCCAGCAGCCGCGACAGTCTGGGGTTAAGGAACACAGATACGCAGTATTTT
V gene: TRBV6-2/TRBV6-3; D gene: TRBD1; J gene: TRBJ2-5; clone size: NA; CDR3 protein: CAGGQRKETQYF; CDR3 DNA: TGTGCCGGGGGACAGAGAAAAGAGACCCAGTACTTC
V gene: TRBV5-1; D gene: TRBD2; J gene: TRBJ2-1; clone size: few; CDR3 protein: CASTPGLAYNEQFF; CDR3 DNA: TGCGCCAGCACTCCGGGACTAGCCTACAATGAGCAGTTCTTC
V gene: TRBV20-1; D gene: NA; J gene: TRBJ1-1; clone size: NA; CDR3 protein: CSAPDNPNTEAFF; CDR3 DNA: TGCAGTGCGCCGGACAACCCGAACACTGAAGCTTTCTTT
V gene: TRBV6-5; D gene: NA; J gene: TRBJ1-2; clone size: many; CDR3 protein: CASSTGQSAIGGYTF; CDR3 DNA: TGTGCCAGCAGTACCGGACAGTCAGCCATAGGTGGCTACACCTTC
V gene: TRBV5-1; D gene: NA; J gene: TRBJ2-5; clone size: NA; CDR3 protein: CASSSQGPQETQYF; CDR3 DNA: TGCGCCAGCAGCTCCCAGGGTCCCCAAGAGACCCAGTACTTC
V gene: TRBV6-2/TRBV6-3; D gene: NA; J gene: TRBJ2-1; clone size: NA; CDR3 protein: CASRLGLTGGNEQFF; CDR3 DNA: TGTGCCAGCAGGCTGGGACTTACCGGCGGGAATGAGCAGTTCTTC
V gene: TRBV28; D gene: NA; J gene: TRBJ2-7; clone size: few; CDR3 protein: CASSTIQGREQYF; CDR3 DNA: TGTGCCAGCAGCACGATTCAGGGTCGGGAGCAGTACTTC
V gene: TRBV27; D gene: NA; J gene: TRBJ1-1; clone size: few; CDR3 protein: CASSLNIRDEAFF; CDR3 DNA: TGTGCCAGCAGTTTAAATATACGGGATGAAGCTTTCTTT
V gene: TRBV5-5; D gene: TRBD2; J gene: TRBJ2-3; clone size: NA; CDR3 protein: CASSSLAGGGADTQYF; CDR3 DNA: TGTGCCAGCAGCTCCCTAGCGGGGGGCGGGGCAGATACGCAGTATTTT
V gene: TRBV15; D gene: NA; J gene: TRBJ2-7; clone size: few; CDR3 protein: CATSRDRFLAGLAYEQYF; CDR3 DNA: TGTGCCACCAGCAGAGATCGGTTTTTGGCGGGCCTTGCCTACGAGCAGTACTTC
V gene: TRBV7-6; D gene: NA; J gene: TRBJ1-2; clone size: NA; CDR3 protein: CASSLEATGTYGYTF; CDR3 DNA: TGTGCCAGCAGCTTAGAGGCGACAGGAACCTATGGCTACACCTTC
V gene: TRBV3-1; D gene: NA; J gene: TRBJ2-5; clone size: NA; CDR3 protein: CASSHATGLGTQYF; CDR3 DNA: TGTGCCAGCAGCCATGCCACAGGGTTGGGGACCCAGTACTTC
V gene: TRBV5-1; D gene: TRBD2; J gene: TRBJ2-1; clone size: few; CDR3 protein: CASSFSGAMGEQFF; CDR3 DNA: TGCGCCAGCAGCTTTAGCGGGGCGATGGGAGAGCAGTTCTTC
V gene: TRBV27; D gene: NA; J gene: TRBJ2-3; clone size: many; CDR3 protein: CASRGRGQRTDTQYF; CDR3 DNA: TGTGCCAGCAGAGGACGAGGACAGCGCACAGATACGCAGTATTTT
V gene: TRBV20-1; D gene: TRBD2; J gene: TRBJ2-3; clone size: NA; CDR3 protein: CSARDSESSGVTDAQYF; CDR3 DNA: TGCAGTGCCAGAGATTCGGAGTCTAGCGGGGTCACAGATGCGCAGTATTTT
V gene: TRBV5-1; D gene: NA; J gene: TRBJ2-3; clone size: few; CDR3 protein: CASSLRTTLATDTQYF; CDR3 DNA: TGCGCCAGCAGCTTAAGGACTACCCTAGCCACAGATACGCAGTATTTT
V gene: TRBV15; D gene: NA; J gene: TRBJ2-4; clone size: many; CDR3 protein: CATSRDRAGENIQYF; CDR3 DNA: TGTGCCACCAGCAGAGATAGGGCAGGGGAAAACATTCAGTACTTC
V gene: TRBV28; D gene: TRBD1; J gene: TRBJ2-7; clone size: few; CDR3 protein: CASNRDRSYEQYF; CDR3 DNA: TGTGCCAGCAATCGGGACAGAAGCTACGAGCAGTACTTC
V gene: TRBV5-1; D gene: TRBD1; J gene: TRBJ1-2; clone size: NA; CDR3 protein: CASSAGQLSYTF; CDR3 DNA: TGCGCCAGCAGCGCGGGACAGTTGAGCTACACCTTC
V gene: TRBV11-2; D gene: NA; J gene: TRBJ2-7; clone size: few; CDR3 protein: CASSPRASDRPYEQYF; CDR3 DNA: TGTGCCAGCAGCCCCCGGGCCTCCGACAGACCCTACGAGCAGTACTTC
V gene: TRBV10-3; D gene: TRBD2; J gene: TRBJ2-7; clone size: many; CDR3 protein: CAISDPGLAVSYEQYF; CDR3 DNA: TGTGCCATCAGTGACCCGGGACTAGCGGTTTCCTACGAGCAGTACTTC
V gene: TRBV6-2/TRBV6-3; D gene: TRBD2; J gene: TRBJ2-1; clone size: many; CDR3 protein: CASSSILSGRAYNEQFF; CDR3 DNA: TGTGCCAGCAGCTCCATACTTAGCGGGAGAGCCTACAATGAGCAGTTCTTC
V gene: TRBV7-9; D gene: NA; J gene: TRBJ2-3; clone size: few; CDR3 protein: CASSRAGRAESTDTQYF; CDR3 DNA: TGTGCCAGCAGCCGGGCAGGTCGAGCGGAAAGCACAGATACGCAGTATTTT
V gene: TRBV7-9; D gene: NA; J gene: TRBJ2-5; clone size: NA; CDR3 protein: CASSLWRTALQETQYF; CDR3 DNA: TGTGCCAGCAGCCTCTGGCGGACAGCACTCCAAGAGACCCAGTACTTC
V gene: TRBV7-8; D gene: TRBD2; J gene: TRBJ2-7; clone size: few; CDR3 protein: CASSFGVAGWYEQYF; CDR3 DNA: TGTGCCAGCAGCTTTGGGGTAGCGGGATGGTACGAGCAGTACTTC
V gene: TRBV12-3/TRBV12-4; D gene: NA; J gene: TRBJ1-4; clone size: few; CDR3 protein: CASSQDAHEKLFF; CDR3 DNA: TGTGCCAGCAGTCAGGACGCTCATGAAAAACTGTTTTTT
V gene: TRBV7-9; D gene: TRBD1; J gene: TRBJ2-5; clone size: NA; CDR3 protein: CASSQTGGPETQYF; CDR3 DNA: TGTGCCAGCAGTCAAACAGGGGGCCCAGAGACCCAGTACTTC
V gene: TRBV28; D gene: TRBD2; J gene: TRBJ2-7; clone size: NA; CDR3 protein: CASTLPLTSGRVEQYF; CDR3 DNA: TGTGCCAGCACCTTACCGCTGACTAGCGGGAGAGTCGAGCAGTACTTC
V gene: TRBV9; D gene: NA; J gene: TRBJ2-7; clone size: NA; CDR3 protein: CASSATISYEQYF; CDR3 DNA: TGTGCCAGCAGCGCTACGATCTCCTACGAGCAGTACTTC
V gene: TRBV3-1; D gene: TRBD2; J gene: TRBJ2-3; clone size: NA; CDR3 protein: CASSQDLAGNTDTQYF; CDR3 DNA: TGTGCCAGCAGCCAAGACCTAGCGGGGAATACAGATACGCAGTATTTT
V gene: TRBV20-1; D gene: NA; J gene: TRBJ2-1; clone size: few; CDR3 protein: CSARDSMGEEQFF; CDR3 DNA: TGCAGTGCTAGAGATAGTATGGGCGAGGAGCAGTTCTTC
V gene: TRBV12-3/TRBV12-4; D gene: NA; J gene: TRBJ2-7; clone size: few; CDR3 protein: CASTTGALRDEQYF; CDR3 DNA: TGTGCCAGCACCACGGGGGCGCTGAGGGACGAGCAGTACTTC
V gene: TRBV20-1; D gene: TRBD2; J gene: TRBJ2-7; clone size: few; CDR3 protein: CSARDPTSSGGSYEQYF; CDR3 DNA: TGCAGTGCTAGAGATCCCACGTCTAGCGGGGGCTCCTACGAGCAGTACTTC